These 22 T cell receptor beta chains were sequenced from one sample in a study of post-analysis software for immune sequencing data (dated by TCRdb to between 2014 and 2017). The study at large found these results: Significantly higher frequencies in patients than in controls were found for several TRBV segments, including TRBV5-6, TRBV5-1 and TRBV20-1.

These receptors' antigens are unknown. Library method: PCR. The instrument was an Illumina HiSeq 2500. Unique molecular identifiers were incorporated into TCR beta cDNA libraries to reduce PCR and sequencing biases. TCRdb trimmed the raw reads at Q25, called clones with MiXCR and kept productive beta chains. Each entry is one CDR3 protein sequence, shown with its most common DNA and genes. The sample table contains about 560,000 distinct CDR3 sequences; only one count was recorded for roughly 47% of them. The leading ten clones occupy more than 1.5% of the sample. The specimen was blood. The receptor set was obtained from a girl aged 10 to 17 with multiple sclerosis.

This clonotype was seen a handful of times. The rearrangement links TRBV7-9 to TRBJ1-2, with TRBD1 matching 7 bases. CDR3 length: 18 residues. The junction had 22 bases not matched to a gene; V was cut back by 5 bases and J by 7 bases. The germline gives CDR1 SEHNR, CDR2 FQNEAQ (reference sequence). CDR3 loop: CASSPGRVAKGALVGYTF. The CDR3 bases are TGTGCCAGCAGCCCAGGTCGTGTAGCCAAGGGGGCCTTGGTTGGCTACACCTTC.

This clonotype appeared a single time. The genes are TRBV7-9 and TRBJ1-1; possible D gene TRBD1, 5 bases. Trimming cost V 0 bases and J 1 base, with 6 bases left between them. This CDR3 is built from 14 residues. The germline V gene has CDR1 SEHNR and CDR2 FQNEAQ (reference sequence). The CDR3 DNA reads TGTGCCAGCAGCTTAGCCAGGGCGAACACTGAAGCTTTCTTT. Translated, it gives CASSLARANTEAFF.

The V gene is TRBV12-3 or TRBV12-4, the J gene TRBJ1-5; perhaps TRBD1 as D (6 bases). V lost 6 bases to trimming and J lost 0 bases, with 9 bases between them. The CDR3 is made up of 14 amino acids. CDR3 DNA: TGTGCCAGCAGCAGGACAGATAGCAATCAGCCCCAGCATTTT. This codes for CASSRTDSNQPQHF.

The V and J genes are TRBV29-1 and TRBJ1-2; the D gene is possibly TRBD1 (5 bases). The CDR3 has 13 amino acids. Germline V gives CDR1 SQVTM, CDR2 ANQGSEA. V was trimmed by 3 bases and J by 8 bases, leaving 16 bases between them. The CDR3 DNA reads as TGCAGCGTTGATGAAGGGGAAAGCGGCGGCTACACCTTC. This codes for CSVDEGESGGYTF.

The V call is TRBV27, the J call TRBJ1-1; tentative D call: TRBD1 (6 bases). With 6 bases removed from V and 2 bases from J, the gap between germline ends came to 13 bases. The CDR3 spans 14 residues. The germline gives CDR1 MNHEY, CDR2 SMNVEV (reference sequence). The CDR3 DNA reads as TGTGCCAGCAGGGGCTGGGGGGCCAACACTGAAGCTTTCTTT. Translating gives CASRGWGANTEAFF.

This clonotype was observed once. A much larger clone is a single base away; this may be a read error. The gene calls are TRBV7-8 and TRBJ2-1, with TRBD2 matching 7 bases. With the DNA end fitting TRBJ2-7 better, the J assignment may be wrong. The V gene's germline CDR1 is SGHVS and CDR2 FQNEAQ. The CDR3 is made up of 15 amino acids. The CDR3 DNA sequence: TGTGCCAGCACCCGGGGGGTGAGATCCTACAATGAGCAGTACTTC. As protein: CASTRGVRSYNEQYF.

This clonotype was observed a few times. The genes are TRBV12-3 or TRBV12-4 and TRBJ2-5, with TRBD2 matching 8 bases. The junction had 9 bases not matched to a gene; V was cut back by 5 bases and J by 4 bases. The CDR3 length is 15 residues. The CDR3 loop reads CASSIRLARSETQYF. The CDR3 DNA sequence: TGTGCCAGCAGTATTAGACTAGCGCGTTCAGAGACCCAGTACTTC.

This chain joins TRBV20-1 and TRBJ2-3; 7 bases map to TRBD2. Germline V CDR1 and CDR2: DFQATT, SNEGSKA (reference sequence). Trimming took 1 base from V and 0 from J; bases not matched to a gene: 4. The CDR3 is 15 residues long. The CDR3 DNA reads TGCAGTGCTAGAGTGACTAGCCGAAGCACAGATACGCAGTATTTT. The encoded protein is CSARVTSRSTDTQYF.

The chain combines TRBV20-1 with TRBJ1-5; no firm D call. CDR3 length equals 14 residues. Trimming shortened V by 2 bases and J by 6 bases, and 14 bases separated the two germline ends. Germline assignment: CDR1 DFQATT and CDR2 SNEGSKA (reference sequence). The CDR3, as DNA: TGCAGTGCTAGATCCCCGGGGAAGCGTCAGCCCCAGCATTTT. The encoded protein is CSARSPGKRQPQHF.

The chain uses TRBV12-3 or TRBV12-4 and TRBJ2-1, with 11 bases lining up with TRBD2. The J segment lost 10 bases and the V segment lost 5 bases, leaving 10 bases of the junction unmatched. The CDR3 contains 15 residues. CDR3 residues: CASSLRLAGKEEQFF. The CDR3 nucleotides read TGTGCCAGCAGTCTAAGACTAGCGGGGAAGGAGGAGCAGTTCTTC.

This sequence joins TRBV6-5 and TRBJ2-3, with D tentatively TRBD1 or TRBD2 (5 bases each). Germline assignment: CDR1 MNHEY and CDR2 SVGAGI. The V end was cut by 2 bases, the J end by 0 bases, with 12 bases between. The CDR3 loop spans 16 amino acids. The CDR3 DNA reads TGTGCCAGCAGTTACGGTGGTGGGGGTAGCACAGATACGCAGTATTTT. As protein: CASSYGGGGSTDTQYF.

This chain uses TRBV5-1 with TRBJ1-6; 7 bases line up with TRBD1. The CDR3 is 14 residues long. V lost 2 bases and J lost 9; bases outside the gene matches: 5. Germline V CDR1 and CDR2: SGHRS, YFSETQ. CDR3 residues: CASSFTGESSPLHF. The CDR3 region has the DNA TGCGCCAGCAGCTTCACAGGGGAAAGTTCACCCCTCCACTTT.

This clonotype turned up a few times. This CDR3 is CASSRTFRTIHPGYTF. CDR3 nucleotide sequence: TGTGCCAGCAGCCGGACCTTCCGGACCATTCATCCGGGCTACACCTTC. The V and J genes are TRBV3-1 and TRBJ1-2, with D uncertain. This CDR3 contains 16 residues. V was shortened by 4 bases and J by 8 bases, with 23 bases between the two germline ends. Germline CDR1 and CDR2: LGHDT and YNNKEL (reference sequence).

CDR3 bases: TGTGCCAGCCAAAAAGGGACGGGTAATGAAAAACTGTTTTTT. Its protein product is CASQKGTGNEKLFF. The V gene is TRBV4-2, the J gene TRBJ1-4; a possible D gene is TRBD1 (5 bases). CDR3 length: 14 residues. Germline-derived CDR1 and CDR2 are LGHNA and YNFKEQ. The V and J ends lost 8 bases and 4 bases respectively, with 14 bases between them.

This clonotype was observed a few times. The J gene is TRBJ1-1, the V gene TRBV2; tentative D call: TRBD1 (5 bases). CDR1 SNHLY and CDR2 FYNNEI come from the germline V gene. Trimming stripped 4 bases from V and 2 bases from J, with 5 bases between. The CDR3 is 12 amino acids. CDR3 sequence (DNA): TGTGCCAGCAGTGGGGGCAACACTGAAGCTTTCTTT. It codes for CASSGGNTEAFF. Variable domain in full (rest from reference TRBV2 and TRBJ1-1): EPEVTQTPSHQVTQMGQEVILRCVPISNHLYFYWYRQILGQKVEFLVSFYNNEISEKSEIFDDQFSVERPDGSNFTLKIRSTKLEDSAMYFCASSGGNTEAFFGQGTRLTVV.

This clonotype was observed a handful of times. The chain has TRBV6-4 and TRBJ2-1; D is possibly TRBD1 (5 bases). The CDR3 is made up of 14 amino acids. Germline V gene sequence: CDR1 MRHNA, CDR2 SNTAGT. V was shortened by 3 bases and J by 5 bases, with 11 bases between the two germline ends. The CDR3 region is CASSDGQGNNEQFF. The CDR3 DNA reads as TGTGCCAGCAGTGATGGGCAGGGAAACAATGAGCAGTTCTTC.

The V gene is TRBV9, the J gene TRBJ1-1, with a weak D call TRBD1 (6 bases). Trimming cost V 4 bases and J 1 base, with 14 bases left between them. CDR1 is SGDLS and CDR2 is YYNGEE in the germline V gene. This CDR3 contains 15 residues. The CDR3 coding sequence is TGTGCCAGCAGCCCACCCACGACAGGGAACACTGAAGCTTTCTTT. Protein product: CASSPPTTGNTEAFF.

V is TRBV6-5 and J is TRBJ1-2, with D tentatively TRBD1 (5 bases). Trimming pared 0 bases from V and 0 bases from J, leaving 8 bases between. Germline loops: CDR1 MNHEY, CDR2 SVGAGI. The CDR3 runs to 15 residues. CDR3 coding DNA: TGTGCCAGCAGTTACTCGCCACAGGCTAACTATGGCTACACCTTC. Translating it yields CASSYSPQANYGYTF.

The V and J genes are TRBV9 and TRBJ2-4; D might be TRBD1 (7 bases). The end of the DNA aligns better with TRBJ2-7, so the J call may be wrong. Germline CDR1 is SGDLS and CDR2 is YYNGEE. The CDR3 totals 16 residues. For the CDR3, the DNA is TGTGCCAGCAGCCCCCGTAAAGCAGGGGGGACCTACGAGCAGTACTTC. Translation: CASSPRKAGGTYEQYF.

This clonotype was seen more than once but under ten times. The junction differs from germline at one of its ends, possibly a read error. The chain couples TRBV29-1 to TRBJ2-7, with D perhaps matching TRBD2 (5 bases). CDR3 length: 12 amino acids. CDR1 and CDR2 (germline): SQVTM, ANQGSEA. The CDR3 nucleotides are TGCAGTGTTGTCGGGGACTCCTACGAGCAGTACTTC. Its protein is CSVVGDSYEQYF.

The chain combines TRBV6-6 with TRBJ2-4, with TRBD1 matching 9 bases. The J call is in doubt because the DNA end fits TRBJ2-7 better. The CDR3 runs 14 residues. Germline loops: CDR1 MNHNY, CDR2 SVGAGI (reference sequence). The DNA of the CDR3 is TGTGCCAGCAGTTACGCGGGACAGGGCTACGAGCAGTACTTC. Its protein is CASSYAGQGYEQYF.

This clonotype was recorded once. The CDR3 DNA is TGTGCCAGCAGCTTAGAGAATAGGTTCAACGATCAGCCCCAGCATTTT. Amino acid sequence: CASSLENRFNDQPQHF. The V call is TRBV11-3, the J call TRBJ1-5; no clear D. This CDR3 is 16 amino acids long. The germline CDR1 and CDR2 sequences are SGHNT and YENEEA. V dropped 0 bases and J dropped 5 bases, with 14 bases sitting between them.